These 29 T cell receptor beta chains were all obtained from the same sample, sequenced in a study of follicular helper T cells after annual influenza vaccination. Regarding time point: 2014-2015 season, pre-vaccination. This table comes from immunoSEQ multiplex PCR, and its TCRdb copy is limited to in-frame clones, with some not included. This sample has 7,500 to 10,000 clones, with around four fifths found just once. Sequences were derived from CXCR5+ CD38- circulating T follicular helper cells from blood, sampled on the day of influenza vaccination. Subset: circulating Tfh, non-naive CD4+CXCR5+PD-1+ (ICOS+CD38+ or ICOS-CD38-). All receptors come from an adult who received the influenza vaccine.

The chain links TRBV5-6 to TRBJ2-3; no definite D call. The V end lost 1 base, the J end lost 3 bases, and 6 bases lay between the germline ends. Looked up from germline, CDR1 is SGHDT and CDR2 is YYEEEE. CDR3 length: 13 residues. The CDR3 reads CASSLFTTDTQYF. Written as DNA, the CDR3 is TGTGCCAGCAGCTTGTTCACGACAGATACGCAGTATTTT.

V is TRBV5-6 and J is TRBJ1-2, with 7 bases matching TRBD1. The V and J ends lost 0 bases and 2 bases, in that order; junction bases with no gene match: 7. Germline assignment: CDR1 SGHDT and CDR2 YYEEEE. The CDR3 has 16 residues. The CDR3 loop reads CASSLGGTDGNYGYTF. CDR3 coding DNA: TGTGCCAGCAGCTTGGGCGGGACAGACGGCAACTATGGCTACACCTTC.

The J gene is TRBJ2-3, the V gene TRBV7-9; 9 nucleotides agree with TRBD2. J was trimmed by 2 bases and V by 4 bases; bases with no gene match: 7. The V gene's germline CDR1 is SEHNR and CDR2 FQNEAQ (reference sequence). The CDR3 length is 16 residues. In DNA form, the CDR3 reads TGTGCCAGCAGCTCAAACATAGCGGGAGACACAGATACGCAGTATTTT. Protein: CASSSNIAGDTDTQYF.

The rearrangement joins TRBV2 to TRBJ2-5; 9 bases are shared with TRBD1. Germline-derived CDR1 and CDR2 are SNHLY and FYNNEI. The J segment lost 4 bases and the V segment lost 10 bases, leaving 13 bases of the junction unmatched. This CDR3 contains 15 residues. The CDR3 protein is CATQPDRGRGETQYF. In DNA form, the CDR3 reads TGTGCCACCCAACCGGACAGGGGAAGGGGAGAGACCCAGTACTTC.

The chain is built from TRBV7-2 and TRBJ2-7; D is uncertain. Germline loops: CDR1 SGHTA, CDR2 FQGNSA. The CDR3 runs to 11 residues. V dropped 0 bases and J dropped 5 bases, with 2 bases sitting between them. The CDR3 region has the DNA TGTGCCAGCAGCTTAGCGCACGAGCAGTACTTC. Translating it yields CASSLAHEQYF.

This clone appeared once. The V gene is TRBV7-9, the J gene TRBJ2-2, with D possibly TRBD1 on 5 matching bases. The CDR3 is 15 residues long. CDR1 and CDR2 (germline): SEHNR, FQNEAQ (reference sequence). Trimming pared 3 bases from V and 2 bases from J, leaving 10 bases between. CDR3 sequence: CASSFPQGNTGELFF. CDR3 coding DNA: TGTGCCAGCAGCTTCCCGCAGGGTAACACCGGGGAGCTGTTTTTT.

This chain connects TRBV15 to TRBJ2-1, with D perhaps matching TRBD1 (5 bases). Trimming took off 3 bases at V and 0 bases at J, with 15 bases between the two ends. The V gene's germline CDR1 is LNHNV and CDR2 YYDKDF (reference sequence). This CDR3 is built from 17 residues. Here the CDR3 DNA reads TGTGCCACCAGCAGTTATGGAAGGGGCCTCTCCTACAATGAGCAGTTCTTC. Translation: CATSSYGRGLSYNEQFF. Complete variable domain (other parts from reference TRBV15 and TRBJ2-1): DAMVIQNPRYQVTQFGKPVTLSCSQTLNHNVMYWYQQKSSQAPKLLFHYYDKDFNNEADTPDNFQSRRPNTSFCFLDIRSPGLGDTAMYLCATSSYGRGLSYNEQFFGPGTRLTVL.

The CDR3 is CASSSGRISGANVLTF. As DNA, the CDR3 is TGTGCCAGCAGCTCGGGACGGATCTCTGGGGCCAACGTCCTGACTTTC. J is TRBJ2-6 and V is TRBV11-1, with D perhaps given as TRBD1 or TRBD2 (5 bases each). Trimming stripped 4 bases from V and 0 bases from J, with 10 bases between. Germline values: CDR1 SGHAT, CDR2 FQDESV (reference sequence). The CDR3 is 16 amino acids.

CDR3 residues: CASSRYAYNEQFF. CDR3 sequence (DNA): TGTGCCAGCAGCCGATACGCCTACAATGAGCAGTTCTTC. The gene calls are TRBV11-3 and TRBJ2-1; unclear D gene. The V gene lost 5 bases and the J gene lost 2 bases, with 7 bases spanning the gap. The germline V gene encodes CDR1 SGHNT and CDR2 YENEEA. This CDR3 region has 13 residues.

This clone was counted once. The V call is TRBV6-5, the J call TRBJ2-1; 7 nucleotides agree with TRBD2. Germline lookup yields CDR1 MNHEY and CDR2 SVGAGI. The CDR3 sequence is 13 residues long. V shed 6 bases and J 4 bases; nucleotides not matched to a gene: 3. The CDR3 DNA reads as TGTGCCAGCAGACCTAGCGGTTACAATGAGCAGTTCTTC. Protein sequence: CASRPSGYNEQFF.

The CDR3 is CASSKTADSNQPQHF. DNA of the CDR3: TGTGCCAGCAGCAAGACAGCGGATAGCAATCAGCCCCAGCATTTT. J is TRBJ1-5 and V is TRBV7-2, with D perhaps matching TRBD1 (5 bases). Germline V gene sequence: CDR1 SGHTA, CDR2 FQGNSA. V shed 5 bases and J shed 0 bases, with 11 bases lying between them. CDR3 length: 15 amino acids.

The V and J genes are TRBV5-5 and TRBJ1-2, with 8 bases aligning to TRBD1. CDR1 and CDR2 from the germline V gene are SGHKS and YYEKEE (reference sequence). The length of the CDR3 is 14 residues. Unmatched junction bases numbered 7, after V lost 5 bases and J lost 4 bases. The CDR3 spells CASRVGQGSYGYTF. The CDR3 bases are TGTGCCAGCAGAGTCGGACAGGGTAGCTATGGCTACACCTTC.

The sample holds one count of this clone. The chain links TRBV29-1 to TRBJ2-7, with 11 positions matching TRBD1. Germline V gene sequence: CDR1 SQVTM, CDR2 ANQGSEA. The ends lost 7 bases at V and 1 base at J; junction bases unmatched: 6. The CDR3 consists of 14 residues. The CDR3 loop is CSASRDRGSYEQYF. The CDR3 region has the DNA TGCAGCGCCAGCCGGGACAGGGGGTCCTACGAGCAGTACTTC.

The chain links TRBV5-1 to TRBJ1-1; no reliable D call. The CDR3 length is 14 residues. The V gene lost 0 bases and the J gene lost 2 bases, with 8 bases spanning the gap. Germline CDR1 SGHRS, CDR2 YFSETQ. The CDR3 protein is CASSLVGSNTEAFF. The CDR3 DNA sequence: TGCGCCAGCAGCTTGGTGGGAAGCAACACTGAAGCTTTCTTT.

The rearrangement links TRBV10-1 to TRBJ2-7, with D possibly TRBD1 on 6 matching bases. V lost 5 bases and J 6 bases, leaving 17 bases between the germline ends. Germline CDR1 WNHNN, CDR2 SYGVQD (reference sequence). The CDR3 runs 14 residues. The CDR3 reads CASSRGSWGLEQYF. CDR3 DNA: TGCGCCAGCAGTAGGGGAAGTTGGGGGCTCGAGCAGTACTTC.

The DNA for the CDR3 is TGTGCCAGCAGCTTGAAGGGGCCGACTTATGAAAAACTGTTTTTT. Its protein is CASSLKGPTYEKLFF. This chain links TRBV5-6 with TRBJ1-4, with D maybe TRBD1 (5 bases). CDR3 size: 15 residues. V lost 1 base to trimming and J lost 6 bases, with 13 bases between them. Per germline, CDR1 SGHDT and CDR2 YYEEEE.

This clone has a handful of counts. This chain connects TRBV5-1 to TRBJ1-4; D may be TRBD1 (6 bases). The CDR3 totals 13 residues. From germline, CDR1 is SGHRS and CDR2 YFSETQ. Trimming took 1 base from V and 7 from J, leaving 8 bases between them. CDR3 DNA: TGCGCCAGCAGCTTGACAGGGACTGAAAAACTGTTTTTT. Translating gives CASSLTGTEKLFF. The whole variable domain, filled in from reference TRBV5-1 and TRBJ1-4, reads KAGVTQTPRYLIKTRGQQVTLSCSPISGHRSVSWYQQTPGQGLQFLFEYFSETQRNKGNFPGRFSGRQFSNSRSEMNVSTLELGDSALYLCASSLTGTEKLFFGSGTQLSVL.

CDR3 amino acids: CATSRGGGNTEAFF. The CDR3 nucleotides are TGTGCCACCAGCAGAGGGGGCGGGAACACTGAAGCTTTCTTT. V is TRBV15 and J is TRBJ1-1, with D possibly being TRBD1 (5 bases). This CDR3 region has 14 residues. Germline CDR1 is LNHNV and CDR2 is YYDKDF (reference sequence). With 1 base removed from V and 1 base from J, the gap between germline ends came to 7 bases.

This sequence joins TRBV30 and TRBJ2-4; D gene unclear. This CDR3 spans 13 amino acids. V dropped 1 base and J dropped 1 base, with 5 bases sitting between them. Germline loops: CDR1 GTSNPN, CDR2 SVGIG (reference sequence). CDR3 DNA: TGTGCCTGGAGTGAGAGGGCCAAAAACATTCAGTACTTC. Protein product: CAWSERAKNIQYF. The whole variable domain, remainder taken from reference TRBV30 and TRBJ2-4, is SQTIHQWPATLVQPVGSPLSLECTVEGTSNPNLYWYRQAAGRGLQLLFYSVGIGQISSEVPQNLSASRPQDRQFILSSKKLLLSDSGFYLCAWSERAKNIQYFGAGTRLSVL.

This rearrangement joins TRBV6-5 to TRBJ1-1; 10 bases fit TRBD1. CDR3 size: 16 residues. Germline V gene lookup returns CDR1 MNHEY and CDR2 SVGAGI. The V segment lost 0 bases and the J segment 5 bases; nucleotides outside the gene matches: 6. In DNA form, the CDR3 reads TGTGCCAGCAGTTACTCCCGGACAGGGGGTCGGACTGAAGCTTTCTTT. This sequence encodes CASSYSRTGGRTEAFF.

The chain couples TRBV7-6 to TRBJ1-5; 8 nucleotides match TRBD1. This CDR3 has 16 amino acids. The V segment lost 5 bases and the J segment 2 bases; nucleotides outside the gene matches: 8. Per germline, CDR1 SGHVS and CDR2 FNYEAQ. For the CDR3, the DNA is TGTGCCAGCAGCAGACAACCGGGACAGGGCAATCAGCCCCAGCATTTT. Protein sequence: CASSRQPGQGNQPQHF.

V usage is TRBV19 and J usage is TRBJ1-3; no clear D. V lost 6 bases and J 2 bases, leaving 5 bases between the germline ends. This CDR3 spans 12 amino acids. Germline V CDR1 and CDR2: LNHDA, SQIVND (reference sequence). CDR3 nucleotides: TGTGCCAGTAGACCCACTGGAAACACCATATATTTT. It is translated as CASRPTGNTIYF.

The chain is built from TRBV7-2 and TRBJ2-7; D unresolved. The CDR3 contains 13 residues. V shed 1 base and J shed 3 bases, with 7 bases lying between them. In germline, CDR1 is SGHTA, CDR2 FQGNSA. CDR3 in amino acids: CASSLGLNYEQYF. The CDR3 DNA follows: TGTGCCAGCAGCTTAGGTCTGAACTACGAGCAGTACTTC.

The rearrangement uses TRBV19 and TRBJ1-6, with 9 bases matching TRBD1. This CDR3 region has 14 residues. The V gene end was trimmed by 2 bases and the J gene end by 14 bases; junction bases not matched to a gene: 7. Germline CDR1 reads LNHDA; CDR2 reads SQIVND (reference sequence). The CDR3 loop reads CASSITGGVESLHF. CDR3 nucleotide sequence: TGTGCCAGTAGTATAACAGGGGGCGTAGAGTCCCTCCACTTT.

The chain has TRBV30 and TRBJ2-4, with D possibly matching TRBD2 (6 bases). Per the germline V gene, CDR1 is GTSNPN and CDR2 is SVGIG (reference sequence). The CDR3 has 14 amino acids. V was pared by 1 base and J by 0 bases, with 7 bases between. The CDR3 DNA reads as TGTGCCTGGAGTGGGGGACTAGCCAAAAACATTCAGTACTTC. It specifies CAWSGGLAKNIQYF.

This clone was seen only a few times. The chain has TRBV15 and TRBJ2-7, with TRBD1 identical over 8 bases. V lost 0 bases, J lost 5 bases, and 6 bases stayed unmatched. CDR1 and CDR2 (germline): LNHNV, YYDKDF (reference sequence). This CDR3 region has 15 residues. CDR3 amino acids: CATSRDGRGHDEQYF. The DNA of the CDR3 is TGTGCCACCAGCAGAGATGGCAGGGGGCACGACGAGCAGTACTTC.

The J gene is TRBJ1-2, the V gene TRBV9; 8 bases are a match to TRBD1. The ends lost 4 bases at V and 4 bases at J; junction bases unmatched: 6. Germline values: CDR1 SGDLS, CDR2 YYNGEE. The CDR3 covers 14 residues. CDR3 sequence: CASSPMGTGYGYTF. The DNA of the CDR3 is TGTGCCAGCAGCCCCATGGGGACAGGCTATGGCTACACCTTC.

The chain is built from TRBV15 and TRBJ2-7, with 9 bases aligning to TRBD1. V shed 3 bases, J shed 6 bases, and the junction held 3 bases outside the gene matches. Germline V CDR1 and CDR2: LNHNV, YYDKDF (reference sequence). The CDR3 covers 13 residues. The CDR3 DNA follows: TGTGCCACCAGCAGGCTGACAGGGGGCGAGCAGTACTTC. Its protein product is CATSRLTGGEQYF.

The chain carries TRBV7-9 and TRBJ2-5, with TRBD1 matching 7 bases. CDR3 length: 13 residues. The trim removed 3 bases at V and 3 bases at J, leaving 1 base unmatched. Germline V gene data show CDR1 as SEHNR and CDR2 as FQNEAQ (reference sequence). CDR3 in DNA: TGTGCCAGCAGCTTGCAGGGGGAAGAGACCCAGTACTTC. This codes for CASSLQGEETQYF.